The rows below give T cell receptor beta chains drawn from one sample of a study of T-cell memory formation after mild COVID-19. TCRdb independently ran MiXCR on the 5' RACE reads; one entry per CDR3 protein. The profile shows about 110,000 distinct CDR3 sequences, 15% to 20% of them singletons. The sample taken for sequencing was PBMCs or a T cell subset sorted from them (not recorded which). Receptor source: a man between 18 and 29 years old who had mild COVID-19 (a few samples of this study predate the infection). Cell type and time point are not known. The CDR3 runs from the conserved cysteine through the conserved F or W. D genes are given only for firm matches. Clone size appears in some rows only: once, few, many, or a class for an expanded clone.

-	TRBV5-5	TRBJ1-2	few	TGTGCCAGCAGCACCCCGCGAGGGAGCTATGGCTACACCTTC	CASSTPRGSYGYTF
-	TRBV5-1	TRBJ1-1	-	TGCGCCAGCAGCACGGGAGGGAACACTGAAGCTTTCTTT	CASSTGGNTEAFF
-	TRBV5-1	TRBJ2-6	few	TGCGCCAGCAGCTTGGGGAGTGTGGGCTCTGGGGCCAACGTCCTGACTTTC	CASSLGSVGSGANVLTF
-	TRBV20-1	TRBJ1-1	-	TGCAGTGCTAGAGATGGGCAACAGCTTGAAGCTTTCTTT	CSARDGQQLEAFF
TRBD1	TRBV7-3	TRBJ2-7	many	TGTGCCAGCTCCGGGACAGGGGAGTACGAGCAGTACTTC	CASSGTGEYEQYF
TRBD2	TRBV20-1	TRBJ2-7	few	TGCAGTGCCATCCGGGACTACCCCTACGAGCAGTACTTC	CSAIRDYPYEQYF
-	TRBV11-2	TRBJ2-5	-	TGTGCCAGCAGACGACTCCGGGACTCCCAGATCCCAGAGACCCAGTACTTC	CASRRLRDSQIPETQYF
TRBD2	TRBV7-2	TRBJ2-1	-	TGTGCCAGCAGACGAGGACTAGCGGGGGGGCCCTCCTACAATGAGCAGTTCTTC	CASRRGLAGGPSYNEQFF
-	TRBV7-2	TRBJ2-5	few	TGTGCCAGCAGCTTTATCCAAGAGACCCAGTACTTC	CASSFIQETQYF
-	TRBV7-9	TRBJ2-3	few	TGTGCCAGCAGCGAGGGGATTGCTAGCACAGATACGCAGTATTTT	CASSEGIASTDTQYF
-	TRBV24-1	TRBJ2-2	few	TGTGCCACCAGTGAACGGAACACCGGGGAGCTGTTTTTT	CATSERNTGELFF
TRBD1	TRBV12-3/TRBV12-4	TRBJ1-2	-	TGTGCCAGCAGTCGGACAGGGGCGCTTCGGGGCTACACCTTC	CASSRTGALRGYTF
-	TRBV12-3/TRBV12-4	TRBJ1-1	few	TGTGCCAGCAGTCAACAGGGTCCGAACACTGAAGCTTTCTTT	CASSQQGPNTEAFF
-	TRBV5-5	TRBJ2-1	-	TGTGCCAGCAGCCCAACTTCCCAAAGCTACTCCTACAATGAGCAGTTCTTC	CASSPTSQSYSYNEQFF
TRBD1	TRBV15	TRBJ1-2	few	TGTGCCACCAGCAGAGATAAGGGACAGGGGACTCCCTACACCTTC	CATSRDKGQGTPYTF
-	TRBV5-4	TRBJ1-2	-	TGTGCCAGCAGCCTTTCTGGGGAGGGTGACTATGGCTACACCTTC	CASSLSGEGDYGYTF
TRBD2	TRBV14	TRBJ2-5	many	TGTGCCAGCAGCCAAGAACTGGCGGGGGTGGAGACCCAGTACTTC	CASSQELAGVETQYF
TRBD2	TRBV4-3	TRBJ2-3	few	TGCGCCAGCAGCCAGACCCCCCCTAGCGGGGGAGTCCCAGATACGCAGTATTTT	CASSQTPPSGGVPDTQYF
-	TRBV12-3/TRBV12-4	TRBJ2-2	many	TGTGCCAGCAGTTATTCGGCCGGGGAGCTGTTTTTT	CASSYSAGELFF
-	TRBV2	TRBJ1-1	-	TGTGCCAGCAGTGATGGGTACACTGAAGCTTTCTTT	CASSDGYTEAFF
TRBD1	TRBV7-2	TRBJ2-2	-	TGTGCCAGCAGCCCGACAGGGAAGGTGACCCTGAACACCGGGGAGCTGTTTTTT	CASSPTGKVTLNTGELFF
-	TRBV5-5	TRBJ2-7	-	TGTGCCAGCAGCTTGTACTACGAGCAGTACTTC	CASSLYYEQYF